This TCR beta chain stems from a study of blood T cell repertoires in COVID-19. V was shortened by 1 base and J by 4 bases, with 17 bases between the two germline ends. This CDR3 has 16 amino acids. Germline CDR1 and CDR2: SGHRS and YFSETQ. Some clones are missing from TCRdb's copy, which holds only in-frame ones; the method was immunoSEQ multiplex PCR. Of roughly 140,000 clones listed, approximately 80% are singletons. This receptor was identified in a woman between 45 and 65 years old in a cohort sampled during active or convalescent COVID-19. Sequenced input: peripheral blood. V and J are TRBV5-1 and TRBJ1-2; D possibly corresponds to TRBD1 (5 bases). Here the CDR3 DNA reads TGCGCCAGCAGCTTGTATCTGTCAGGGAGGACCTATGGCTACACCTTC. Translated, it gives CASSLYLSGRTYGYTF.